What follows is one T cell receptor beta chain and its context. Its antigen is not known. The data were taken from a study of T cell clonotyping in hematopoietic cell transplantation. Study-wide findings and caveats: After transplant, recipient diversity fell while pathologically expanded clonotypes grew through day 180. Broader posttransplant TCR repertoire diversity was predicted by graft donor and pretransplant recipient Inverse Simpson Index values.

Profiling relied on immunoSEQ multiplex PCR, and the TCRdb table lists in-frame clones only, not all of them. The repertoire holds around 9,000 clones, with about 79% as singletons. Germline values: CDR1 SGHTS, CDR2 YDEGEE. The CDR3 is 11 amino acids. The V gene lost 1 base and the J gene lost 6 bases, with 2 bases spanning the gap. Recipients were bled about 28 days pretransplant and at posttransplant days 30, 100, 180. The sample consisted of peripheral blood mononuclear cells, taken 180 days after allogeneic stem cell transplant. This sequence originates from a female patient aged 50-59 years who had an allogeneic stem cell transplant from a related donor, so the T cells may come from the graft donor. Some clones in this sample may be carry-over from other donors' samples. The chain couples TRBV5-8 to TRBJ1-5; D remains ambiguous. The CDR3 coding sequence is TGTGCCAGCAGCTTGCGTCAGCCCCAGCATTTT. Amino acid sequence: CASSLRQPQHF.